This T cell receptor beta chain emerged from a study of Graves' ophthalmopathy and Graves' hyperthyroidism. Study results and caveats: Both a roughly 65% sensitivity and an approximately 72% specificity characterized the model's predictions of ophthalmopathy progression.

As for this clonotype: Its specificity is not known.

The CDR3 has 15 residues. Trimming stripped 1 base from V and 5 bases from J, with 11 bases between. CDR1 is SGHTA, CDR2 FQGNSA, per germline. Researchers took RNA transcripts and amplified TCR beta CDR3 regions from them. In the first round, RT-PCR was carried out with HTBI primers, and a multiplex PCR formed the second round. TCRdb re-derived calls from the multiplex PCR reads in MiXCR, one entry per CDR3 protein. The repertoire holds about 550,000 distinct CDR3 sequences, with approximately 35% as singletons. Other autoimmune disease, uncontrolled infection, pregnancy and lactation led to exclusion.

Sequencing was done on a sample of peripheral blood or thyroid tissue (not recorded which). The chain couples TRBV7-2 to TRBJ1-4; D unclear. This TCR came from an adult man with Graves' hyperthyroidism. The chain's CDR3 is CASSLGAGPNEKLFF. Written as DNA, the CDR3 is TGTGCCAGCAGCTTAGGCGCCGGACCCAATGAAAAACTGTTTTTT.